Reported below is one T cell receptor beta chain. V lost 0 bases and J lost 2, with 8 bases in between. The CDR3 is made up of 14 amino acids. Germline CDR1 is SGHRS and CDR2 is YFSETQ. This specimen belongs to a study of cytomegalovirus exposure and HLA in healthy donors. Profiling relied on immunoSEQ multiplex PCR, and the TCRdb table lists in-frame clones only, not all of them. The repertoire consists of around 150,000 clones, with around four fifths occurring once and the leading ten covering roughly 29%. The clonotype originates from a man aged 25 to 45 in good health and CMV-seropositive. The V gene is TRBV5-1, the J gene TRBJ1-1, with D unresolved. The material sequenced was PBMCs. As DNA, the CDR3 is TGCGCCAGCAGCTTGGCCCGGGATAACACTGAAGCTTTCTTT. Protein sequence: CASSLARDNTEAFF.